The T cell receptor beta chain described here comes from a study of cytomegalovirus exposure and HLA in healthy donors. Study-level background: The approximately 110 validation repertoires and the approximately 700 first-cohort repertoires shared a platform, a later analysis reported.

There are a few counts of this clone. Sequencing used immunoSEQ multiplex PCR; TCRdb keeps in-frame clones, though not all of them. The sample shows fewer than 150,000 clones, around 90% of them seen only once. Deletions cut 7 bases from V and 0 bases from J, with 3 bases between. This CDR3 has 12 residues. Germline assignment: CDR1 SNHLY and CDR2 FYNNEI. This chain links TRBV2 with TRBJ2-2, with no clear D. Sequences were obtained from PBMCs. The receptor comes from a young woman in good health and CMV-seropositive. In DNA, the CDR3 is TGTGCCAGCACTACGAACACCGGGGAGCTGTTTTTT. Translated: CASTTNTGELFF.